Listed below are T cell receptor beta chains from one sample, sequenced in a study of blood T cell repertoires in COVID-19. Sequenced by immunoSEQ multiplex PCR; TCRdb stores in-frame clones only, minus some. This table holds some 240,000 clones, 84% found once. Sequenced material: peripheral blood. The receptors were sampled from a man over 45 with active or convalescent COVID-19. Each CDR3 is given with its conserved first and last residue. The order of the fields is clone size, J gene, V gene, D gene, CDR3 protein, CDR3 DNA. A D gene is named only where the DNA matches it firmly. The size entry is marked missing in some rows and otherwise reads once, few, many or a size class.

few	TRBJ2-1	TRBV9	TRBD1	CASSVVGTGGYEQFF	TGTGCCAGCAGCGTAGTTGGGACAGGGGGGTACGAGCAGTTCTTC
.	TRBJ2-2	TRBV18	TRBD1	CASSPPLTGGHGELFF	TGTGCCAGCTCACCACCATTGACAGGGGGCCACGGGGAGCTGTTTTTT
.	TRBJ1-5	TRBV4-1	.	CASSQDRGEGQPQHF	TGCGCCAGCAGCCAAGACAGGGGCGAGGGTCAGCCCCAGCATTTT
.	TRBJ2-5	TRBV10-3	TRBD1	CATTEDRAYETQYF	TGTGCCACCACAGAGGACAGGGCGTATGAGACCCAGTACTTC
.	TRBJ2-5	TRBV29-1	TRBD1	CSVPTGSRETQYF	TGCAGCGTCCCGACAGGGTCTAGGGAGACCCAGTACTTC
once	TRBJ2-3	TRBV18	.	CASSPALGGDTQYF	TGTGCCAGCTCACCTGCCTTAGGGGGAGATACGCAGTATTTT
.	TRBJ1-1	TRBV28	.	CASTPGGGLGEAFF	TGTGCCAGCACCCCCGGGGGGGGGCTTGGTGAAGCTTTCTTT
.	TRBJ1-5	TRBV7-2	.	CASSDSPGRVNQPQHF	TGTGCCAGCAGCGATTCCCCAGGGAGGGTCAATCAGCCCCAGCATTTT
.	TRBJ1-1	TRBV18	TRBD1	CASSPTGGGEGAFF	TGTGCCAGCTCACCGACAGGAGGGGGCGAGGGCGCTTTCTTT
.	TRBJ1-5	TRBV3-1/TRBV3-2	TRBD1	CASSQGQGRVQPQHF	TGTGCCAGCAGCCAGGGACAGGGGAGGGTTCAGCCCCAGCATTTT
few	TRBJ1-1	TRBV19	TRBD1	CASRGQGYTEAFF	TGTGCCAGTAGGGGACAGGGGTACACTGAAGCTTTCTTT
.	TRBJ1-2	TRBV7-2	TRBD1	CASSKDRVYGYTF	TGTGCCAGCAGCAAGGACAGGGTCTATGGCTACACCTTC
.	TRBJ2-1	TRBV18	TRBD2	CASSPPGEAGGDEQFF	TGTGCCAGCTCACCACCGGGGGAAGCGGGAGGGGATGAGCAGTTCTTC
.	TRBJ2-7	TRBV10-3	.	CAISAVADGYEQYF	TGTGCCATCAGTGCGGTAGCGGATGGCTACGAGCAGTACTTC
.	TRBJ2-1	TRBV6-2/TRBV6-3	TRBD2	CASSPGGRTSGDEQFF	TGTGCCAGCAGCCCCGGGGGCCGGACTAGCGGCGATGAGCAGTTCTTC
few	TRBJ1-1	TRBV18	.	CASSLQQGSNTEAFF	TGTGCCAGCTCACTTCAACAGGGCTCGAACACTGAAGCTTTCTTT
.	TRBJ2-1	TRBV9	.	CASSVGNNPRYNEQFF	TGTGCCAGCAGCGTAGGCAATAATCCGAGATACAATGAGCAGTTCTTC
.	TRBJ1-1	TRBV5-6	.	CASSFSGGFATEAFF	TGTGCCAGCAGCTTTTCGGGGGGCTTTGCCACTGAAGCTTTCTTT
.	TRBJ2-2	TRBV3-1/TRBV3-2	TRBD2	CASSPVPPGGGYTGELFF	TGTGCCAGCAGCCCGGTTCCCCCTGGCGGGGGATACACCGGGGAGCTGTTTTTT
once	TRBJ2-3	TRBV7-2	.	CASSLERAGGLGSTDTQYF	TGTGCCAGCAGCTTAGAACGGGCAGGGGGGCTGGGTAGCACAGATACGCAGTATTTT
.	TRBJ2-5	TRBV5-1	TRBD2	CASRRWLRGLLETQYF	TGCGCCAGCAGGAGGTGGTTGCGGGGGTTGTTAGAGACCCAGTACTTC
.	TRBJ2-1	TRBV24-1	.	CATSDLTSYEQFF	TGTGCCACCAGTGATTTGACGTCCTACGAGCAGTTCTTC
.	TRBJ1-6	TRBV13	TRBD1	CASSPRGTDWPNSPLHF	TGTGCCAGCAGCCCTCGGGGGACAGACTGGCCTAATTCACCCCTCCACTTT
.	TRBJ1-2	TRBV3-1/TRBV3-2	.	CASSQGLRGGGYTF	TGTGCCAGCAGCCAGGGGCTCAGGGGTGGTGGCTACACCTTC
once	TRBJ2-1	TRBV7-3	TRBD1	CASSLYATGYYNEQFF	TGTGCCAGCAGCTTATATGCGACAGGGTACTACAATGAGCAGTTCTTC